This passage covers 4 T cell receptor beta chains from one sample sequenced in a study of cytomegalovirus exposure and HLA in healthy donors. The PCR used 60 Vbeta and 13 Jbeta primers. The protocol was immunoSEQ multiplex PCR, while the TCRdb copy is restricted to in-frame clones and leaves out a portion. The data show more than 110,000 clones, more than 70% seen once. Sequenced sample: PBMCs. The source is a man aged 45 to 65 in good health and CMV-seronegative.

The chain couples TRBV12-5 to TRBJ1-1, with D tentatively TRBD1 (5 bases). Trimming pared 5 bases from V and 0 bases from J, leaving 10 bases between. This CDR3 has 14 amino acids. CDR1 is LGHNT and CDR2 is FRNRAP in the germline V gene. Written as DNA, the CDR3 is TGTGCTAGTGGTCCGGGGGTAATGAACACTGAAGCTTTCTTT. Translated: CASGPGVMNTEAFF.

This chain links TRBV5-4 with TRBJ1-4; 9 bases match TRBD1. Looked up from germline, CDR1 is SGHNT and CDR2 is YYREEE (reference sequence). The CDR3 covers 15 residues. The V segment lost 2 bases and the J segment 5 bases; nucleotides outside the gene matches: 4. CDR3 in amino acids: CASSLTGGQNEKLFF. The CDR3 bases are TGTGCCAGCAGCTTAACAGGGGGCCAAAATGAAAAACTGTTTTTT.

The J gene is TRBJ2-2, the V gene TRBV12-5; 8 nucleotides line up with TRBD1. This CDR3 has 16 residues. Trimming removed 3 bases from V and 0 bases from J; junction bases left unmatched: 3. From germline, CDR1 is LGHNT and CDR2 FRNRAP. CDR3: CASGFEQGANTGELFF. For the CDR3, the DNA is TGTGCTAGTGGTTTCGAACAGGGGGCGAACACCGGGGAGCTGTTTTTT.

The chain joins TRBV13 to TRBJ1-1; possible D gene TRBD1, 5 bases. CDR1 and CDR2 from the germline V gene are PRHDT and FYEKMQ (reference sequence). The V gene lost 0 bases and the J gene lost 8 bases, with 10 bases spanning the gap. The CDR3 is made up of 13 amino acids. The CDR3 protein is CASSLGWAGEAFF. CDR3 bases: TGTGCCAGCAGCTTAGGATGGGCAGGGGAAGCTTTCTTT.